Presented here are 20 T cell receptor beta chains from one specimen sequenced in a study of T cell responses to AZD1222 COVID-19 vaccine. TCRdb's table, derived via immunoSEQ multiplex PCR, lists solely in-frame clones and lacks some. Counted here are about 130,000 clones, around 85% occurring once; the ten biggest clones make up about 8%. Sequencing was performed on peripheral blood, taken on day 0 of AZD1222 vaccination. The receptor source for this set is an adult in good health.

The V and J genes are TRBV2 and TRBJ2-7; D is ambiguous. CDR3 length: 12 amino acids. The V gene's germline CDR1 is SNHLY and CDR2 FYNNEI. The V end lost 6 bases, the J end lost 1 base, and 7 bases lay between the germline ends. In nucleotides, the CDR3 is TGTGCCAGCAGCTACGTTTCCTACGAGCAGTACTTC. It encodes CASSYVSYEQYF.

The chain employs TRBV6-5 and TRBJ2-1; possibly TRBD1 for D (6 bases). V lost 0 bases and J 4 bases, leaving 7 bases between the germline ends. CDR1 and CDR2 from the germline V gene are MNHEY and SVGAGI. The CDR3 has 14 amino acids. This CDR3 is CASSYSGHYNEQFF. DNA for the CDR3: TGTGCCAGCAGTTACTCGGGACATTACAATGAGCAGTTCTTC.

This rearrangement joins TRBV5-1 to TRBJ2-2; D may be TRBD1 or TRBD2 (5 bases each). Germline values: CDR1 SGHRS, CDR2 YFSETQ. The V gene lost 0 bases and the J gene lost 4 bases, with 13 bases spanning the gap. The CDR3 runs to 16 residues. The CDR3 bases are TGCGCCAGCAGCTTGGCCGTGAGGGGCGGCACCGGGGAGCTGTTTTTT. This gives the protein CASSLAVRGGTGELFF.

This chain links TRBV5-6 with TRBJ2-5; TRBD1 agrees at 7 bases. With 3 bases clipped from V and 6 bases from J, the junction kept 5 bases outside the gene matches. CDR3 length equals 13 residues. Germline V gene sequence: CDR1 SGHDT, CDR2 YYEEEE. CDR3 amino acids: CASSSRDSQTQYF. CDR3 bases: TGTGCCAGCAGCTCAAGGGACAGCCAGACCCAGTACTTC.

The chain employs TRBV6-2 or TRBV6-3 and TRBJ2-7, with D hard to call. The germline V gene encodes CDR1 MNHEY and CDR2 SVGEGT. Trimming removed 6 bases from V and 6 bases from J, with 12 bases in between. CDR3 size: 12 residues. The CDR3 here is CASRPGVAEQYF. As DNA, the CDR3 is TGTGCCAGCAGACCTGGAGTAGCCGAGCAGTACTTC.

The chain has TRBV20-1 and TRBJ1-2; D unclear. V shed 3 bases and J shed 1 base, with 3 bases lying between them. Germline lookup yields CDR1 DFQATT and CDR2 SNEGSKA (reference sequence). The CDR3 consists of 11 residues. The CDR3 nucleotides are TGCAGTGCTAGTCTTAACTATGGCTACACCTTC. Its protein product is CSASLNYGYTF.

This chain links TRBV14 with TRBJ2-3; 9 bases are a match to TRBD2. The ends lost 6 bases at V and 5 bases at J; junction bases unmatched: 6. This CDR3 contains 14 residues. Germline loops: CDR1 SGHDN, CDR2 FVKESK. As DNA, the CDR3 is TGTGCCAGCAGTCGGTCGACTAGCGGAGATACGCAGTATTTT. Translated, it gives CASSRSTSGDTQYF.

This chain links TRBV11-2 with TRBJ1-1; a weak D match, TRBD1 (6 bases). The CDR3 is 14 amino acids. The germline V and J ends were trimmed by 5 bases and 0 bases, with 10 bases remaining between them. Germline CDR1 reads SGHAT; CDR2 reads FQNNGV. CDR3 DNA: TGTGCCAGCAGCCCGGACAGAGTGAACACTGAAGCTTTCTTT. Translation gives CASSPDRVNTEAFF.

J is TRBJ2-3 and V is TRBV6-1; 8 bases map to TRBD2. The germline V gene has CDR1 MNHNS and CDR2 SASEGT. The CDR3 extends over 14 amino acids. Germline trimming cut 3 bases from V and 3 bases from J; bases unmatched to any gene: 2. The DNA of the CDR3 is TGTGCCAGCAGTGATAGCGGGAAAACAGATACGCAGTATTTT. This sequence encodes CASSDSGKTDTQYF.

This chain joins TRBV5-1 and TRBJ2-1; 8 bases line up with TRBD1. The CDR3 totals 13 residues. Germline V CDR1 and CDR2: SGHRS, YFSETQ. Unmatched junction bases numbered 7, after V lost 6 bases and J lost 8 bases. The CDR3 region is CASKRTGLDEQFF. The CDR3, as DNA: TGCGCCAGCAAGCGGACAGGGTTGGATGAGCAGTTCTTC.

The chain employs TRBV30 and TRBJ1-6; D uncertain. Germline CDR1 is GTSNPN and CDR2 is SVGIG (reference sequence). The CDR3 is 14 amino acids. The V and J ends lost 4 bases and 7 bases respectively, with 14 bases between them. CDR3 bases: TGTGCCTGGACCCTAGGAGGTGGAAATTCACCCCTCCACTTT. Amino acid sequence: CAWTLGGGNSPLHF.

In DNA, the CDR3 is TGTGCCAGCAGCGAAGGGGCGGGATCGGTAGAGACCCAGTACTTC. As protein: CASSEGAGSVETQYF. The chain joins TRBV7-8 to TRBJ2-5, with D perhaps matching TRBD2 (6 bases). The V end was cut by 5 bases, the J end by 4 bases, with 17 bases between. The germline gives CDR1 SGHVS, CDR2 FQNEAQ. The length of the CDR3 is 15 residues.

This clone was counted between two and nine times. The gene calls are TRBV14 and TRBJ2-5, with 7 bases identical to TRBD1. Germline V gene data show CDR1 as SGHDN and CDR2 as FVKESK. The CDR3 length is 16 residues. V was pared by 4 bases and J by 5 bases, with 13 bases of the junction left unmatched. DNA of the CDR3: TGTGCCAGCAGCCCTTCAGGGGGTTCTCGGACGGAGACCCAGTACTTC. Encoded protein: CASSPSGGSRTETQYF.

The J gene is TRBJ1-2, the V gene TRBV11-2; tentative D call: TRBD1 (5 bases). In germline, CDR1 is SGHAT, CDR2 FQNNGV. V gave up 5 bases and J gave up 4 bases, with 8 bases separating them. The CDR3 runs 12 residues. Here the CDR3 reads CASSIGVYGYTF. CDR3 bases: TGTGCCAGCAGCATAGGGGTCTATGGCTACACCTTC.

The V call is TRBV7-8, the J call TRBJ1-6; D perhaps matches TRBD1 (5 bases). This CDR3 region has 15 residues. In germline, CDR1 is SGHVS, CDR2 FQNEAQ. Trimming took off 4 bases at V and 10 bases at J, with 17 bases between the two ends. The CDR3 DNA is TGTGCCAGCAGCTCCCTTGGGGGATTAGGGTCACCCCTCCACTTT. This translates into CASSSLGGLGSPLHF.

This clone was detected a few times. The rearrangement uses TRBV28 and TRBJ1-6; a possible D gene is TRBD1 (5 bases). This CDR3 contains 15 residues. Trimming shortened V by 6 bases and J by 9 bases, and 18 bases separated the two germline ends. Germline V gene lookup returns CDR1 MDHEN and CDR2 SYDVKM. DNA of the CDR3: TGTGCCAGCAGCCGAGCGAGCAGGGATAGTTCACCCCTCCACTTT. It yields the protein CASSRASRDSSPLHF.

The chain carries TRBV11-3 and TRBJ2-1, with no clear D. Deletions cut 5 bases from V and 2 bases from J, with 7 bases between. This CDR3 contains 13 residues. Germline CDR1 SGHNT, CDR2 YENEEA. The CDR3 DNA follows: TGTGCCAGCAGCCTAAACACCTACAATGAGCAGTTCTTC. Its protein is CASSLNTYNEQFF.

V is TRBV7-8 and J is TRBJ2-1; 9 nucleotides align to TRBD2. The trim removed 5 bases at V and 4 bases at J, leaving 3 bases unmatched. Germline V gene lookup returns CDR1 SGHVS and CDR2 FQNEAQ. This CDR3 has 14 amino acids. The CDR3: CASSPGLAYNEQFF. The DNA for the CDR3 is TGTGCCAGCAGCCCGGGACTAGCATACAATGAGCAGTTCTTC.

This chain joins TRBV9 and TRBJ2-1, with 9 bases lining up with TRBD1. The V and J ends lost 2 bases and 7 bases, in that order; junction bases with no gene match: 7. Looked up from germline, CDR1 is SGDLS and CDR2 is YYNGEE. The CDR3 contains 15 residues. The DNA of the CDR3 is TGTGCCAGCAGCGTTGCCGGGACAGGGAAAAATGAGCAGTTCTTC. Its protein product is CASSVAGTGKNEQFF.

The chain recombines TRBV28 with TRBJ1-2; D might be TRBD1 (5 bases). V was trimmed by 8 bases and J by 4 bases, leaving 11 bases between them. This CDR3 region has 12 residues. Germline CDR1 MDHEN, CDR2 SYDVKM. The CDR3 DNA reads as TGTGCCAGCTGGTGGCAGGGCTATGGCTACACCTTC. It codes for CASWWQGYGYTF.